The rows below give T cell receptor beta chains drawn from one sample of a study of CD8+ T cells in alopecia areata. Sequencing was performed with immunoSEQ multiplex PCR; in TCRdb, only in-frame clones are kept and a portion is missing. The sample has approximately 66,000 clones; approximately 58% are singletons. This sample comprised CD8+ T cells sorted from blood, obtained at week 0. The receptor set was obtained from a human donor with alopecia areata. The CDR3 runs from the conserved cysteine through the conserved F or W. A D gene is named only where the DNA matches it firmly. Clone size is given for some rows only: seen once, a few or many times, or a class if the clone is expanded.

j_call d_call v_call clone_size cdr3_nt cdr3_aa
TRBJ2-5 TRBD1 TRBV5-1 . TGCGCCAGCAGAAGCAACAGGGGGCAGGAGACCCAGTACTTC CASRSNRGQETQYF
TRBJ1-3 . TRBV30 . TGTGCCTGGAGTGAAGGAGTAGGAAACACCATATATTTT CAWSEGVGNTIYF
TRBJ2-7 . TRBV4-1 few TGCGCCAGCAGCCAGAAGCTGACGGACCTCTACGAGCAGTACTTC CASSQKLTDLYEQYF
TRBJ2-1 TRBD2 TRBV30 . TGTGCCTGGAGGGGACTAGCGGTTAACAATGAGCAGTTCTTC CAWRGLAVNNEQFF
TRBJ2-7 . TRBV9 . TGTGCCAGCAGCTTTAGAGGTGGCGCCTACGAGCAGTACTTC CASSFRGGAYEQYF
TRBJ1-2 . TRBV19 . TGTGCCAGTAGTCCCCTTCCCGGGACCTTGGCTGGCTACACCTTC CASSPLPGTLAGYTF
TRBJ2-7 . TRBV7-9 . TGTGCCAGCTGTGTGCAGGAACGGCTCCACGAGCAGTACTTC CASCVQERLHEQYF
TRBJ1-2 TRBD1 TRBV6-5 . TGTGCCAGCAGTTACGGGACAGGGGGACTATTCTATGGCTACACCTTC CASSYGTGGLFYGYTF
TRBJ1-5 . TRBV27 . TGTGCCAGCAGCCCATCGAAGCATCAGCCCCAGCATTTT CASSPSKHQPQHF
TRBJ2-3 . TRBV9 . TGTGCCAGCAGCGTCTGGGGGACTAGCACAGATACGCAGTATTTT CASSVWGTSTDTQYF